This entry lists 28 T cell receptor beta chains sequenced from one sample in a study of early T cells in non-severe SARS-CoV-2 infection (dated by TCRdb to about 2021). Receptors were amplified or captured by 5' RACE. Sequencing was performed on a NextSeq 500. TCRdb reanalyzed the raw reads on its own, using fastp at Q25 for trimming and MiXCR for clone calling, and kept in-frame beta chains. Each CDR3 protein appears once, grouped with its most common genes and DNA. The sample records under 65,000 distinct CDR3 sequences, under 15% of which are singletons. The leading ten clones occupy 9.3% of the sample. This specimen was whole blood, taken at baseline. The receptors were gathered from an adult who was a healthcare worker with PCR-confirmed SARS-CoV-2 infection or an uninfected control (not recorded which).

This clonotype has just one count. This chain links TRBV5-1 with TRBJ2-7; the match to TRBD1 covers 9 bases. The CDR3 contains 16 residues. The junction had 16 bases not matched to a gene; V was cut back by 7 bases and J by 5 bases. CDR1 is SGHRS and CDR2 is YFSETQ in the germline V gene. CDR3 region: CASLPFPGQGSHEQYF. CDR3 sequence (DNA): TGCGCCAGCCTACCGTTTCCGGGACAGGGATCCCACGAGCAGTACTTC.

This clonotype was detected many times. The chain is built from TRBV29-1 and TRBJ2-7; tentative D call: TRBD2 (6 bases). Looked up from germline, CDR1 is SQVTM and CDR2 is ANQGSEA. This CDR3 comprises 14 residues. Trimming cost V 6 bases and J 5 bases, with 20 bases left between them. The CDR3 is CSVTPRGGADEQYF. The CDR3 DNA reads TGCAGCGTCACCCCGCGGGGAGGAGCGGACGAGCAGTACTTC.

This rearrangement joins TRBV28 to TRBJ2-3; TRBD2 matches at 12 bases. The CDR3 extends over 15 amino acids. V lost 4 bases and J lost 2; bases outside the gene matches: 1. CDR1 MDHEN and CDR2 SYDVKM come from the germline V gene. CDR3 loop: CASSWTSGTTDTQYF. CDR3 DNA: TGTGCCAGCAGTTGGACTAGCGGGACCACAGATACGCAGTATTTT.

This clonotype has ten or more counts. The CDR3: CASSQYGGTIGPQETQYF. CDR3 DNA: TGTGCCAGCAGCCAATACGGCGGTACGATCGGGCCACAAGAGACCCAGTACTTC. The rearrangement joins TRBV14 to TRBJ2-5, with D uncertain. The CDR3 is 18 residues long. The ends were cut back, 2 bases at V and 2 bases at J, with 21 bases in the middle. The germline V gene encodes CDR1 SGHDN and CDR2 FVKESK.

The V gene is TRBV3-1, the J gene TRBJ2-3; 9 bases line up with TRBD2. The V gene's germline CDR1 is LGHDT and CDR2 YNNKEL (reference sequence). The CDR3 runs 17 residues. Trimming at V came to 1 base and at J to 5 bases, leaving 10 bases not matched to a gene. The CDR3 here is CASSQVAGVSGGDTQYF. The CDR3 DNA reads TGTGCCAGCAGCCAAGTAGCGGGAGTGTCGGGCGGAGATACGCAGTATTTT.

This clonotype was seen a few times. The rearrangement links TRBV5-1 to TRBJ2-1, with 7 bases that match TRBD2. With 4 bases clipped from V and 9 bases from J, the junction kept 4 bases outside the gene matches. The CDR3 runs 12 residues. Germline V gene lookup returns CDR1 SGHRS and CDR2 YFSETQ. For the CDR3, the DNA is TGCGCCAGCAGCGTGACTAGCCGTGAGCAGTTCTTC. It specifies CASSVTSREQFF. The whole variable domain, filled in from reference TRBV5-1 and TRBJ2-1, reads KAGVTQTPRYLIKTRGQQVTLSCSPISGHRSVSWYQQTPGQGLQFLFEYFSETQRNKGNFPGRFSGRQFSNSRSEMNVSTLELGDSALYLCASSVTSREQFFGPGTRLTVL.

This clonotype appeared a few times. This sequence joins TRBV7-6 and TRBJ1-1, with D hard to call. Trimming cost V 6 bases and J 3 bases, with 17 bases left between them. The CDR3 runs 15 residues. Germline CDR1 is SGHVS and CDR2 is FNYEAQ. The CDR3 sequence: CASSHGVGSDTEAFF. For the CDR3, the DNA is TGTGCCAGCAGTCACGGAGTAGGTTCCGACACTGAAGCTTTCTTT.

This clonotype was counted a few times. This sequence joins TRBV28 and TRBJ1-5; maybe TRBD1 (6 bases). The length of the CDR3 is 15 residues. Germline CDR1 and CDR2: MDHEN and SYDVKM. Trimming pared 4 bases from V and 6 bases from J, leaving 16 bases between. This chain's CDR3 is CASSYHGGQSQPQHF. DNA for the CDR3: TGTGCCAGCAGTTACCACGGGGGGCAGAGTCAGCCCCAGCATTTT.

The V and J genes are TRBV11-2 and TRBJ2-7; 7 bases match TRBD2. CDR3 length: 19 residues. V shed 5 bases, J shed 1 base, and the junction held 20 bases outside the gene matches. CDR1 is SGHAT and CDR2 is FQNNGV in the germline V gene. The CDR3 is CASSRTSVDGGTKSYEQYF. The CDR3 DNA reads TGTGCCAGCAGCCGAACATCCGTCGATGGCGGGACTAAATCCTACGAGCAGTACTTC.

This clonotype turned up a few times. This sequence joins TRBV7-9 and TRBJ1-1, with D perhaps TRBD1 (5 bases). The CDR3 sequence is 13 residues long. The germline V gene encodes CDR1 SEHNR and CDR2 FQNEAQ (reference sequence). V lost 3 bases and J lost 4, with 9 bases in between. CDR3 sequence: CASSLYGGTEAFF. As DNA, the CDR3 is TGTGCCAGCAGCTTGTACGGGGGCACTGAAGCTTTCTTT. The full variable domain, completed using reference TRBV7-9 and TRBJ1-1, is DTGVSQNPRHKITKRGQNVTFRCDPISEHNRLYWYRQTLGQGPEFLTYFQNEAQLEKSRLLSDRFSAERPKGSFSTLEIQRTEQGDSAMYLCASSLYGGTEAFFGQGTRLTVV.

In its sample, this clonotype was seen a few times. This chain connects TRBV27 to TRBJ2-7, with TRBD2 matching 9 bases. The length of the CDR3 is 17 residues. Germline values: CDR1 MNHEY, CDR2 SMNVEV (reference sequence). With V trimmed by 0 bases and J by 5 bases, 11 bases remained unmatched. CDR3 protein: CASSLSVWAGGSNEQYF. The CDR3 nucleotides are TGTGCCAGCAGTTTATCGGTTTGGGCGGGAGGGAGCAACGAGCAGTACTTC.

In its sample, this clonotype was seen many times. The rearrangement links TRBV7-2 to TRBJ1-1, with D possibly being TRBD1 (6 bases). Germline V gives CDR1 SGHTA, CDR2 FQGNSA. There are 13 residues in the CDR3. V lost 5 bases and J 5 bases, leaving 12 bases between the germline ends. The CDR3 loop reads CASSLRTVTEAFF. The CDR3 DNA follows: TGTGCCAGCAGCCTAAGGACAGTAACTGAAGCTTTCTTT. The full variable domain, its missing parts supplied by reference TRBV7-2 and TRBJ1-1, is GAGVSQSPSNKVTEKGKDVELRCDPISGHTALYWYRQSLGQGLEFLIYFQGNSAPDKSGLPSDRFSAERTGGSVSTLTIQRTQQEDSAVYLCASSLRTVTEAFFGQGTRLTVV.

The chain uses TRBV10-3 and TRBJ2-1; 11 nucleotides line up with TRBD2. The V segment lost 3 bases and the J segment 4 bases; nucleotides outside the gene matches: 2. The germline CDR1 and CDR2 sequences are ENHRY and SYGVKD. This CDR3 comprises 15 residues. CDR3 protein: CAISDSGRGYNEQFF. The CDR3 DNA follows: TGTGCCATCAGTGATAGCGGGAGGGGTTACAATGAGCAGTTCTTC.

The V call is TRBV28, the J call TRBJ2-7, with TRBD1 identical over 11 bases. Per germline, CDR1 MDHEN and CDR2 SYDVKM. The CDR3 runs to 16 residues. Trimming removed 3 bases from V and 0 bases from J; junction bases left unmatched: 4. Written as DNA, the CDR3 is TGTGCCAGCAGTTTCTCCGGGACAGGGGGCTCCTACGAGCAGTACTTC. Translating it yields CASSFSGTGGSYEQYF.

J is TRBJ2-5 and V is TRBV11-2; D may be TRBD2 (6 bases). Trimming pared 0 bases from V and 4 bases from J, leaving 9 bases between. CDR3 length: 14 amino acids. Germline CDR1 SGHAT, CDR2 FQNNGV. CDR3 in DNA: TGTGCCAGCAGCTTAGAGTACGGGGGAGAGACCCAGTACTTC. This sequence encodes CASSLEYGGETQYF.

This clonotype was counted at least ten times. The rearrangement links TRBV12-3 or TRBV12-4 to TRBJ1-1; 7 bases map to TRBD1. V was pared by 7 bases and J by 5 bases, with 7 bases of the junction left unmatched. The CDR3 consists of 13 residues. CDR3 coding DNA: TGTGCCAGCACAATACAGGGGATGACTGAAGCTTTCTTT. It translates to CASTIQGMTEAFF.

The J gene is TRBJ2-1, the V gene TRBV20-1; D might be TRBD1 or TRBD2, each matching 6 bases. Trimming cost V 4 bases and J 0 bases, with 25 bases left between them. The germline V gene has CDR1 DFQATT and CDR2 SNEGSKA (reference sequence). The CDR3 contains 19 residues. The CDR3 DNA is TGCAGTGCTAAAGAGGACACCCGGGGGCCCGAGAGCTCCTACAATGAGCAGTTCTTC. Encoded protein: CSAKEDTRGPESSYNEQFF.

This clonotype was recorded at least ten times. This sequence joins TRBV11-2 and TRBJ2-3; the match to TRBD2 covers 8 bases. The CDR3 spans 16 residues. Trimming cost V 4 bases and J 2 bases; bases outside gene matches: 8. Germline V gene sequence: CDR1 SGHAT, CDR2 FQNNGV. The CDR3 here is CASSSGLVTTTDTQYF. As DNA, the CDR3 is TGTGCCAGCAGCTCGGGACTAGTAACAACCACAGATACGCAGTATTTT.

This clonotype was detected a few times. A read error may account for a junction end that differs from germline. The rearrangement uses TRBV25-1 and TRBJ2-7; perhaps TRBD2 as D (5 bases). Germline V gives CDR1 MGHDK, CDR2 SYGVNS. The CDR3 is 15 amino acids. The CDR3 coding sequence is TGTGCCAGCAGTTCTCCGGGTACTGCGGGCTACAAGCAGTACTTC. This codes for CASSSPGTAGYKQYF.

A note on this clonotype: The junction departs from the called germline gene at one end, perhaps through a read error. The rearrangement links TRBV7-9 to TRBJ2-7; D possibly corresponds to TRBD1 (6 bases). Germline CDR1 SEHNR, CDR2 FQNEAQ (reference sequence). This CDR3 spans 14 amino acids. The CDR3 spells CASSVSDNRVPSTF. DNA of the CDR3: TGTGCCAGCAGCGTATCAGACAACAGGGTCCCCAGTACTTTC.

The chain employs TRBV3-1 and TRBJ2-7, with unresolved D. V was pared by 3 bases and J by 4 bases, with 13 bases between. Germline CDR1 reads LGHDT; CDR2 reads YNNKEL (reference sequence). The CDR3 consists of 14 residues. CDR3 in amino acids: CASSHYGHPYEQYF. In nucleotides, the CDR3 is TGTGCCAGCAGCCACTATGGGCACCCGTACGAGCAGTACTTC.

Many counts were recorded for this clonotype. This chain links TRBV7-6 with TRBJ2-2; 8 bases match TRBD1. The CDR3 contains 17 residues. Germline V lookup: CDR1 SGHVS, CDR2 FNYEAQ. V trimming: 2 bases; J trimming: 1 base; junction bases outside the gene matches: 6. This CDR3 reads CASSLQPGQENTGELFF. The CDR3 region has the DNA TGTGCCAGCAGCTTACAACCGGGACAGGAGAACACCGGGGAGCTGTTTTTT.

This clonotype has a count of ten or more. The chain employs TRBV9 and TRBJ2-1; D may be TRBD2 (5 bases). Germline CDR1 and CDR2: SGDLS and YYNGEE. V shed 3 bases and J shed 3 bases, with 10 bases lying between them. The CDR3 is made up of 14 amino acids. CDR3 nucleotide sequence: TGTGCCAGCAGCGCGGACTCTCTCTACAATGAGCAGTTCTTC. Translation gives CASSADSLYNEQFF.

There are a few counts of this clonotype. V gene TRBV2 combines with J gene TRBJ1-1, with D maybe TRBD1 (5 bases). Per the germline V gene, CDR1 is SNHLY and CDR2 is FYNNEI. This CDR3 spans 13 amino acids. V shed 7 bases and J shed 4 bases, with 13 bases lying between them. The CDR3 DNA sequence: TGTGCCAGCATGGGGGGAGAGGTCACTGAAGCTTTCTTT. Protein sequence: CASMGGEVTEAFF.

The chain carries TRBV11-3 and TRBJ2-1, with D perhaps TRBD2 (5 bases). Germline V CDR1 and CDR2: SGHNT, YENEEA. Trimming cost V 6 bases and J 13 bases, with 13 bases left between them. This CDR3 is 11 amino acids long. CDR3 bases: TGTGCCAGCAGTTGGGCGGGTTTCCAGTTCTTC. Translated: CASSWAGFQFF.

The chain carries TRBV10-1 and TRBJ2-7; D tentatively reads TRBD1 or TRBD2 (5 bases each). CDR1 is WNHNN and CDR2 is SYGVQD in the germline V gene (reference sequence). This CDR3 has 13 amino acids. Trimming pared 8 bases from V and 7 bases from J, leaving 18 bases between. The chain's CDR3 is CASQGRTPGEQYF. CDR3 nucleotide sequence: TGCGCCAGCCAGGGACGAACCCCCGGGGAGCAGTACTTC.

This clonotype was counted between two and nine times. The V and J genes are TRBV6-6 and TRBJ1-6; D might be TRBD1 (5 bases). V gave up 6 bases and J gave up 16 bases, with 13 bases separating them. CDR3 length: 11 residues. Germline CDR1 and CDR2: MNHNY and SVGAGI (reference sequence). CDR3 sequence reads: CASSEGPQLHF. The CDR3 DNA reads as TGTGCCAGCAGCGAGGGACCCCAACTCCACTTT.

This clonotype has more than one count but fewer than ten. The chain joins TRBV19 to TRBJ2-5, with 10 nucleotides matching TRBD1. The ends lost 4 bases at V and 9 bases at J; junction bases unmatched: 8. Germline-derived CDR1 and CDR2 are LNHDA and SQIVND (reference sequence). The CDR3 has 14 residues. CDR3 sequence: CASSTQGQGRAQYF. CDR3 sequence (DNA): TGTGCCAGTAGTACCCAGGGACAGGGGAGGGCCCAGTACTTC.